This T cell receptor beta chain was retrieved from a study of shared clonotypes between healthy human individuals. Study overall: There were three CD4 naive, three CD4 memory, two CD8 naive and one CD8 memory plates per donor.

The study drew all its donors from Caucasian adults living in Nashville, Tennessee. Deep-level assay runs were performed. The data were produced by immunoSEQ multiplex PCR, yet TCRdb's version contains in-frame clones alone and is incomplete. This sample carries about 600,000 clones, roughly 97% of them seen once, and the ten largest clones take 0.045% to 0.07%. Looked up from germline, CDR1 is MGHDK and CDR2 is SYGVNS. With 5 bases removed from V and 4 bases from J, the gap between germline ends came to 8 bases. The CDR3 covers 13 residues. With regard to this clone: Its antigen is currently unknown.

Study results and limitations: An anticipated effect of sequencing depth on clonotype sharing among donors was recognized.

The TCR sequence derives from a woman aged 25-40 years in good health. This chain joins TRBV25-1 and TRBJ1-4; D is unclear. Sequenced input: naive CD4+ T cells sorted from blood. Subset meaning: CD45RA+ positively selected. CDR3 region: CASSRADNEKLFF. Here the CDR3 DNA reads TGTGCCAGCAGTAGGGCAGATAATGAAAAACTGTTTTTT.